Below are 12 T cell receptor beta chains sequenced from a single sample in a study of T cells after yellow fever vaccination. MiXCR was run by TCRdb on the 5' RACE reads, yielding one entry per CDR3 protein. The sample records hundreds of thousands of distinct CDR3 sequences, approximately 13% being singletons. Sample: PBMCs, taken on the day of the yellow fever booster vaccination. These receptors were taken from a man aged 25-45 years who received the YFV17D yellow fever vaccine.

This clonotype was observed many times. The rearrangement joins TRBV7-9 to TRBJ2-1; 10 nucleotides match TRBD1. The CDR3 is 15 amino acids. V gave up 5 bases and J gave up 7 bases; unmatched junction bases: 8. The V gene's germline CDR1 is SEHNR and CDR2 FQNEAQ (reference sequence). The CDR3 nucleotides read TGTGCCAGCAGCCGAGGACAGGGGGACGTGAATGAGCAGTTCTTC. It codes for CASSRGQGDVNEQFF.

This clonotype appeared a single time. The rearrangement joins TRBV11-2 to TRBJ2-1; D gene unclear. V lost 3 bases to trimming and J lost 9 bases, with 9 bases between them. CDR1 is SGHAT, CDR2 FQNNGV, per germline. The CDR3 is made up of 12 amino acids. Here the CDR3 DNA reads TGTGCCAGCAGCTTCGCAGCCGGTGAGCAGTTCTTC. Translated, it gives CASSFAAGEQFF.

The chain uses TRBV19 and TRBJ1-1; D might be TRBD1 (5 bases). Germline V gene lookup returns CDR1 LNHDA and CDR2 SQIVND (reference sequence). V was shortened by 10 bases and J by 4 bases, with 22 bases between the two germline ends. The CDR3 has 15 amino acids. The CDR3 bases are TGTGCCACTCGGGGGTTGGGGCGCGGGGCCACTGAAGCTTTCTTT. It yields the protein CATRGLGRGATEAFF.

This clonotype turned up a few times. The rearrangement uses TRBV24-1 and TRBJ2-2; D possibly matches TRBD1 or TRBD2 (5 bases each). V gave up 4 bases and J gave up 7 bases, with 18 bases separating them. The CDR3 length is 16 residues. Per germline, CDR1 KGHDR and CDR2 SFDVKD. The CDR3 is CATSEPGTGSGGELFF. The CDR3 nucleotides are TGTGCCACCAGTGAACCCGGGACCGGATCCGGCGGGGAGCTGTTTTTT.

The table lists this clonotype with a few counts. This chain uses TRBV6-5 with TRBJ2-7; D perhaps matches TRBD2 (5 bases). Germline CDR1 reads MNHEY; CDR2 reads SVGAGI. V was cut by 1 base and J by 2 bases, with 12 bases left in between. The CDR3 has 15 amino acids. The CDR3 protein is CASSYFSGGPYEQYF. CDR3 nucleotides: TGTGCCAGCAGTTACTTCAGCGGAGGCCCCTACGAGCAGTACTTC.

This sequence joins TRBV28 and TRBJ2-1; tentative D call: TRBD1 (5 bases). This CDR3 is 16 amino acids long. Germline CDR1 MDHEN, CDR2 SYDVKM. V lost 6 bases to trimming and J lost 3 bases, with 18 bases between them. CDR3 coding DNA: TGTGCCAGCAGCCCAAGGTCAGGGTCTGTCTACAATGAGCAGTTCTTC. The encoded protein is CASSPRSGSVYNEQFF.

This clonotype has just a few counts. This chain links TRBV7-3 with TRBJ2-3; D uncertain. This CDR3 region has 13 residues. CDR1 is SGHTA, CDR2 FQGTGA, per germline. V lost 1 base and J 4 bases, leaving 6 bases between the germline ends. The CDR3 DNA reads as TGTGCCAGCAGCTTAAACTGGGCAGATACGCAGTATTTT. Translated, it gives CASSLNWADTQYF.

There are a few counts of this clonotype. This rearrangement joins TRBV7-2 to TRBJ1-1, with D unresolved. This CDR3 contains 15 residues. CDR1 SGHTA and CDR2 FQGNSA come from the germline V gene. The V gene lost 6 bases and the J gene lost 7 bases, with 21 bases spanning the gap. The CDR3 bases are TGTGCCAGCAGTGTACGACCAGACGGCACCGGTGAAGCTTTCTTT. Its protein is CASSVRPDGTGEAFF.

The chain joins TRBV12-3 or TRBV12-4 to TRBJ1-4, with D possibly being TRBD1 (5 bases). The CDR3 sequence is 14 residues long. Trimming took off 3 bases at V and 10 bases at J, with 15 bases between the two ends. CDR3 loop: CASSFGTPGGKLFF. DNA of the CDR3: TGTGCCAGCAGTTTCGGGACCCCGGGCGGAAAACTGTTTTTT.

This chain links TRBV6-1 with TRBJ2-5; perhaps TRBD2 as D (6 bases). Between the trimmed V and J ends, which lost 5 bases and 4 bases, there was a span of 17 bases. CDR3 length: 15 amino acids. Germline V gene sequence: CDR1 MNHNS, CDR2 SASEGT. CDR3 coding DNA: TGTGCCAGCAGTACCGGTAGCGGAGGCGTAGAGACCCAGTACTTC. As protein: CASSTGSGGVETQYF.

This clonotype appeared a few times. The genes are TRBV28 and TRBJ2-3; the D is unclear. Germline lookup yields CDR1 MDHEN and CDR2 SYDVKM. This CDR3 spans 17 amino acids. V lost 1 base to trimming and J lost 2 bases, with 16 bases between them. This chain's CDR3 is CASSLSYGVVPTDTQYF. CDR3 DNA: TGTGCCAGCAGTTTATCCTATGGGGTAGTCCCCACAGATACGCAGTATTTT.

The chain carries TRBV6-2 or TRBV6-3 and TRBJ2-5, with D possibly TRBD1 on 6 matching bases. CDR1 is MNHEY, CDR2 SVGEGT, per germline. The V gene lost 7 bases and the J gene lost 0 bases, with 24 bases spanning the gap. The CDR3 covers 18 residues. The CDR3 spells CASKADSPPGWYQETQYF. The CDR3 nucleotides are TGTGCCAGCAAGGCGGACAGCCCCCCGGGCTGGTACCAAGAGACCCAGTACTTC.